This T cell receptor (beta chain) originates from a study of T cell responses to AZD1222 COVID-19 vaccine. Findings and limits, study-wide: Following two doses of AZD1222, Spike-specific TCR breadth and depth rose. Repertoires were obtained only post-peak T cell response. Nearly half of spike-specific TCRs reportedly target variant regions that are unmutated in the B.1.351 and B.1.1.7 variants. Clonal diversity was possibly underestimated; the donors were predominantly white British and more often female.

A word on this clone: Its antigen is as yet unknown.

Measured with immunoSEQ multiplex PCR; TCRdb has only the in-frame clones, and not every one. The data show about 92,000 clones, around 93% seen once. With V trimmed by 2 bases and J by 6 bases, 10 bases remained unmatched. CDR1 and CDR2 (germline): MNHEY, SVGEGT. The CDR3 is 15 amino acids. The specimen comprised peripheral blood, sampled on day 0 of AZD1222 vaccination. The sequence derives from an adult in good health. This sequence joins TRBV6-2 or TRBV6-3 and TRBJ2-7; 7 positions match TRBD2. CDR3 protein: CASSYRSDSGTEQYF. DNA of the CDR3: TGTGCCAGCAGTTACAGGAGCGACAGCGGGACCGAGCAGTACTTC.